Listed here is a single TCR beta chain. Trimming took off 0 bases at V and 0 bases at J, with 8 bases between the two ends. This CDR3 contains 15 residues. In germline, CDR1 is MNHEY, CDR2 SVGAGI. This specimen belongs to a study of Ad26.COV2.S vaccination and SARS-CoV-2 variants. Some clones are missing from TCRdb's copy, which holds only in-frame ones; the method was immunoSEQ multiplex PCR. The sample holds 450,000 to 550,000 clones; about 88% are singletons and the top ten take around 1.6%. Stated treatment: approximately 18 received Ad26.COV2.S at low or high dose, single or two shots; a few received placebo; per-sample allocation not given. Sampling took place 63 days after the first vaccine or placebo injection.

The chain carries TRBV6-5 and TRBJ1-1; weak D call: TRBD1 (5 bases). The clonotype originates from a person aged 18-60 years who received the Ad26.COV2.S COVID-19 vaccine or a placebo. The sequencing here drew on peripheral blood, taken in a trial of Ad26.COV2.S vaccine versus placebo. The CDR3 loop reads CASSYSIQVNTEAFF. CDR3 bases: TGTGCCAGCAGTTACTCGATACAGGTGAACACTGAAGCTTTCTTT.